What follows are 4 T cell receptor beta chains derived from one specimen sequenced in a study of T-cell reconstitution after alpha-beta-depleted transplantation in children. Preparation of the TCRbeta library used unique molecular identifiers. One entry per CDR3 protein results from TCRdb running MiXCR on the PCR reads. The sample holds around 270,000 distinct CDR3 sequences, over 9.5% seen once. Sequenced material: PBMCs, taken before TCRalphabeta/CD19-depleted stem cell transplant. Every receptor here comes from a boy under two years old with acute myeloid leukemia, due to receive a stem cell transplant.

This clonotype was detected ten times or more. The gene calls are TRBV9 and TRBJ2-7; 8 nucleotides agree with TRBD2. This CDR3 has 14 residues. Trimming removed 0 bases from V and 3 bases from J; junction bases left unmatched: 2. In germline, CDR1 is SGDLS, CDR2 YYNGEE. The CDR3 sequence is CASSVDGRVYEQYF. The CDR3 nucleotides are TGTGCCAGCAGCGTAGACGGGAGGGTCTACGAGCAGTACTTC.

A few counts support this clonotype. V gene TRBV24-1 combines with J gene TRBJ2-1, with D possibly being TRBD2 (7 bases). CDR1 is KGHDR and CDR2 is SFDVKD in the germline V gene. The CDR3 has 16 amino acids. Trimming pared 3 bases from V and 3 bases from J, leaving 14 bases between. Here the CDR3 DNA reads TGTGCCACCAGTGATGCACGGGGGGCCAACTACAATGAGCAGTTCTTC. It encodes CATSDARGANYNEQFF.

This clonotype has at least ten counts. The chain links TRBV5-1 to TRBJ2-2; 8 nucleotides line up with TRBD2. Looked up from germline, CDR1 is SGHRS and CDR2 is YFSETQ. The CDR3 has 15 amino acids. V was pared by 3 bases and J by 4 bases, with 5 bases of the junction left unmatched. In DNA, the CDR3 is TGCGCCAGCAGCTACACTAGCGGCCCCACCGGGGAGCTGTTTTTT. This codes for CASSYTSGPTGELFF.

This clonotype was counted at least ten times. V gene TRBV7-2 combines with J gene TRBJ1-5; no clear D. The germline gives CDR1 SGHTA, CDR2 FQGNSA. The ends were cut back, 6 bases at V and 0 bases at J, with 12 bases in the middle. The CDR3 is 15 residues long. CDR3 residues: CASSLAVNSNQPQHF. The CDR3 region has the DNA TGTGCCAGCAGTCTAGCCGTTAATAGCAATCAGCCCCAGCATTTT.